This TCR beta chain was documented in a study of T cells in narcolepsy. Background on the study: Donors had narcolepsy type 1 or type 2, or were healthy controls. Overall study findings and caveats: Comparing one patient's CSF and blood CD4+ clonotypes highlighted HCRT- and TRIB2-specific autoreactive clonotypes. Blood of same and different patients, but not healthy controls, reportedly held recurring autoreactive clonotypes.

About this clone itself: Its antigen remains unknown.

CDR1 and CDR2 from the germline V gene are KGHSH and LQKENI. The CDR3 is 14 amino acids. The trim removed 3 bases at V and 6 bases at J, leaving 3 bases unmatched. Some clones are missing from TCRdb's copy, which holds only in-frame ones; the method was immunoSEQ multiplex PCR. Of about 30,000 clones listed, approximately 83% are singletons. The clonotype was recovered from a human donor with narcolepsy. Material: CD45RA- memory CD4+ T cells from PBMCs. The chain is built from TRBV18 and TRBJ2-2; 8 nucleotides agree with TRBD2. The chain's CDR3 is CASSPGTRSGELFF. The CDR3 DNA reads TGTGCCAGCTCACCTGGGACTAGATCCGGGGAGCTGTTTTTT. The full variable domain, its missing parts supplied by reference TRBV18 and TRBJ2-2, is NAGVMQNPRHLVRRRGQEARLRCSPMKGHSHVYWYRQLPEEGLKFMVYLQKENIIDESGMPKERFSAEFPKEGPSILRIQQVVRGDSAAYFCASSPGTRSGELFFGEGSRLTVL.